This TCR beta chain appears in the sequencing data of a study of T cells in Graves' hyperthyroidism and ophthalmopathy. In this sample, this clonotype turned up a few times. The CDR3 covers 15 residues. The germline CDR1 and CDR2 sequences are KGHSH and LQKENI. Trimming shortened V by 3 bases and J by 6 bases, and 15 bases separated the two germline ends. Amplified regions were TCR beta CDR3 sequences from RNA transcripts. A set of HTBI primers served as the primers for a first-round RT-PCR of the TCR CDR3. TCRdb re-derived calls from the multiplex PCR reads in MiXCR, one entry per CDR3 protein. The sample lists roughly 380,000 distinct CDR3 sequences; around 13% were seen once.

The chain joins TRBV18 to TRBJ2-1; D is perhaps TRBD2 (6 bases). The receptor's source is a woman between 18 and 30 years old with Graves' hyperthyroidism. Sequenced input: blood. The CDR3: CASSPSGGALNEQFF. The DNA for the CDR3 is TGTGCCAGCTCACCCAGTGGCGGGGCTCTCAATGAGCAGTTCTTC.